The present TCR beta chain was sequenced within a study of T cell responses to AZD1222 COVID-19 vaccine. Measured with immunoSEQ multiplex PCR; TCRdb has only the in-frame clones, and not every one. This sample carries 200,000 or so clones, approximately 87% of them seen once, and the ten largest clones take less than 3%. Concerning this clone: Its antigen is unknown.

Study outcomes and limitations: Seropositive status at baseline applied to only 5 or 6 AZD1222 recipients. The donor cohort was predominantly white British with a female majority, and clonal diversity may have been underestimated. As reported, nearly half of all spike-specific TCRs target variant regions that are unmutated.

V lost 5 bases and J lost 7, with 20 bases in between. The germline CDR1 and CDR2 sequences are MDHEN and SYDVKM. The CDR3 is made up of 15 amino acids. Specimen: peripheral blood, collected on day 0 of MenACWY control vaccination. This clonotype originated in an adult in good health. The rearrangement joins TRBV28 to TRBJ1-1; D is unresolved. This CDR3 reads CASSVSTMAPNEAFF. CDR3 in DNA: TGTGCCAGCAGTGTCTCGACAATGGCACCTAATGAAGCTTTCTTT.